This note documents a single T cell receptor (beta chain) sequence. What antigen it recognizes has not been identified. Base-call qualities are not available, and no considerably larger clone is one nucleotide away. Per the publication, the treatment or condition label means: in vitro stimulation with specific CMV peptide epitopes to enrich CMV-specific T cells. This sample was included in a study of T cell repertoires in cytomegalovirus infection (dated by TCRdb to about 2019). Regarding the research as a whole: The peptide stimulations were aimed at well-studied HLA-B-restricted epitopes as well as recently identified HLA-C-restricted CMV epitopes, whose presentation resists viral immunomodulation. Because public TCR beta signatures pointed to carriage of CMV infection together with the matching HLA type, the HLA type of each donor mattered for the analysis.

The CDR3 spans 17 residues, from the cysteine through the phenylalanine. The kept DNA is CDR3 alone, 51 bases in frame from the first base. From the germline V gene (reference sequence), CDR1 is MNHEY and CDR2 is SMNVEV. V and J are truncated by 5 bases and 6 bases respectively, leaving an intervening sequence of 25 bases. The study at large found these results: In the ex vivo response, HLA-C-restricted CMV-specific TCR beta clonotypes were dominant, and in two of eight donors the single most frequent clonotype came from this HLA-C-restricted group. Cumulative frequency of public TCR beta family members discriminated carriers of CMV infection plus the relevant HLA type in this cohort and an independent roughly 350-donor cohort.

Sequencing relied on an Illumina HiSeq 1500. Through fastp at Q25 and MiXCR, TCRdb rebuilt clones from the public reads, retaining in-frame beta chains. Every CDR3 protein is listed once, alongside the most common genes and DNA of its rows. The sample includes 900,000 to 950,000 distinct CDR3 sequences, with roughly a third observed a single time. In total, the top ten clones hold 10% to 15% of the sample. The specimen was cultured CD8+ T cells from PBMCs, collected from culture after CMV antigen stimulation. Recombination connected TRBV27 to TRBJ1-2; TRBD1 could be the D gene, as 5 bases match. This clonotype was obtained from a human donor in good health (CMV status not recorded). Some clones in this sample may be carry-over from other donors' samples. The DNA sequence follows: TGTGCCAGCAGTAACGGGGACGGGGTCAGGGCCGAGAATGGCTACACCTTC. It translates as CASSNGDGVRAENGYTF.